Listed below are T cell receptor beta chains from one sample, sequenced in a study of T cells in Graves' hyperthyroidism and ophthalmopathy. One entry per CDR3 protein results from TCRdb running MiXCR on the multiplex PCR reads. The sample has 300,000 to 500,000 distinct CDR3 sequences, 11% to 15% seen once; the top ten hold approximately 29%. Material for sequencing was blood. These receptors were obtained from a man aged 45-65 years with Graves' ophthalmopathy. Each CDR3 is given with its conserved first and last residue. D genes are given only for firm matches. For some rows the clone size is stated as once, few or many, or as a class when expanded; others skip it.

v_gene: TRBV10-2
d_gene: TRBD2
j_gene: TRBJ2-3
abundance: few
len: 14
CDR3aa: CASLSGTSLDTQYF
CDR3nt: TGCGCCAGCCTCTCCGGGACTAGCTTAGATACGCAGTATTTT

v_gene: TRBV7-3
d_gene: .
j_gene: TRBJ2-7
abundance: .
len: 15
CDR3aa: CASRGSFEGWGEQYF
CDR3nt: TGTGCCAGCAGAGGGAGTTTTGAGGGATGGGGCGAGCAGTACTTC

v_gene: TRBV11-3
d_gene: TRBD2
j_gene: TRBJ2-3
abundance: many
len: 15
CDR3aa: CASSLELAGEDTQYF
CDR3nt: TGTGCCAGCAGCTTAGAGCTAGCGGGAGAGGATACGCAGTATTTT

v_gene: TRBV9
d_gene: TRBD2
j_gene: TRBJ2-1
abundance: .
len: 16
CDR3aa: CASSAYWTSEYNEQFF
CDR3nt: TGTGCCAGCAGCGCGTACTGGACTAGCGAGTACAATGAGCAGTTCTTC

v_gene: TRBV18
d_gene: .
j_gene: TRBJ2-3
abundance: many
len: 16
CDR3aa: CASSPLVVADTDTQYF
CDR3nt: TGTGCCAGCTCACCACTGGTCGTAGCGGACACAGATACGCAGTATTTT

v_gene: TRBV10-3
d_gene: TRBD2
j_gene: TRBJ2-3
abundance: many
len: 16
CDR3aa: CAISDEGGLAGTTQYF
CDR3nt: TGTGCCATCAGTGACGAAGGAGGACTAGCGGGAACTACGCAGTATTTT

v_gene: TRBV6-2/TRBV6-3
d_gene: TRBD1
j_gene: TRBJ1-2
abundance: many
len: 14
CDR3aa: CASRTGGANYGYTF
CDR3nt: TGTGCCAGCAGGACAGGGGGTGCAAACTATGGCTACACCTTC

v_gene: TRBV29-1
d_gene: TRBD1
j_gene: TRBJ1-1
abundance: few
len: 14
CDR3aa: CSVRDRGGDTEAFF
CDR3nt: TGCAGCGTCCGGGACAGGGGGGGGGACACTGAAGCTTTCTTT

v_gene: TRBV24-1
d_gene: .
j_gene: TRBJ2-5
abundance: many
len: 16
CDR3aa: CATSDFSQGGTGTQYF
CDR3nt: TGTGCCACCAGTGATTTTAGCCAGGGGGGGACCGGGACCCAGTACTTC

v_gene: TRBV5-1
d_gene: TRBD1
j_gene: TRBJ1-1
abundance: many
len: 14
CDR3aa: CASSFGTVNTEAFF
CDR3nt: TGCGCCAGCAGCTTCGGGACAGTAAACACTGAAGCTTTCTTT

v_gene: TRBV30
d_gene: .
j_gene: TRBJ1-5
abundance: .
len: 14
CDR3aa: CARSLSGTNQPQHF
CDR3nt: TGTGCCCGGAGCCTCTCTGGTACCAATCAGCCCCAGCACTTT

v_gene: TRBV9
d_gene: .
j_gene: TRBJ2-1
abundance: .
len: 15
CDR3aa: CASSVEGKSYNEQFF
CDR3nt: TGTGCCAGCAGCGTAGAGGGGAAATCCTACAATGAGCAGTTCTTC

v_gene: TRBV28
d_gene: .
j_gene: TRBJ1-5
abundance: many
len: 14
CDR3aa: CASSLVQSNQPQHF
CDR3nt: TGTGCCAGCAGTTTAGTACAGAGCAATCAGCCCCAGCATTTT

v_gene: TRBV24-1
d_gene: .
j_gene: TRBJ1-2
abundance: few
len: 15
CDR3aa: CATSDETGGNYGYTF
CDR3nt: TGTGCCACCAGTGATGAGACCGGGGGCAACTATGGCTACACCTTC

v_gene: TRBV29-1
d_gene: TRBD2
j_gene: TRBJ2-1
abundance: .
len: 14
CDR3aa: CSAVLAVGYNEQFF
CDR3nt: TGCAGCGCCGTACTAGCGGTAGGTTACAATGAGCAGTTCTTC

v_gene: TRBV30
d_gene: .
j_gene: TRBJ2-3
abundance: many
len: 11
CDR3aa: CAWSAKDTQYF
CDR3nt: TGTGCCTGGTCAGCTAAAGATACGCAGTATTTT

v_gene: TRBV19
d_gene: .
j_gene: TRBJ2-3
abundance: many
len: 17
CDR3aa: CASSKTPRQGKADTQYF
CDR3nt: TGTGCCAGTAGCAAAACCCCACGGCAGGGTAAGGCAGATACGCAGTATTTT

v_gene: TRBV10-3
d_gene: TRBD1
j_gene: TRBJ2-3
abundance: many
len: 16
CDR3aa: CATGIRGSRAKDTQYF
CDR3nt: TGTGCCACCGGAATCAGGGGGTCCCGTGCCAAAGATACGCAGTATTTT

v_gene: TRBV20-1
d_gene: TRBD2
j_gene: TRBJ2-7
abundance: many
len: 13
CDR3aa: CSATGLAGAEQYF
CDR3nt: TGCAGTGCTACGGGACTAGCGGGAGCCGAGCAGTACTTC

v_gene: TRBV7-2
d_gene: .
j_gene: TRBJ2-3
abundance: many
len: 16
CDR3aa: CASSLDERAYTDTQYF
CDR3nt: TGTGCCAGCAGCTTAGACGAGCGGGCGTACACAGATACGCAGTATTTT